This TCR beta chain was documented in a study of human T cells and chemical hapten exposure. There are 12 residues in the CDR3. Germline V gives CDR1 MNHEY, CDR2 SMNVEV (reference sequence). J was trimmed by 9 bases and V by 3 bases; bases with no gene match: 5. The authors extracted total RNA from unfractionated whole blood. TCRdb re-called the 5' RACE reads through MiXCR, storing one row per CDR3 protein. The sample has about 120,000 distinct CDR3 sequences; roughly 19% are singletons. The clonotype originates from a human donor in good health. The rearrangement uses TRBV27 and TRBJ2-7, with 7 bases that match TRBD2. Here the CDR3 reads CASSFGTGGQYF. The CDR3 DNA reads as TGTGCCAGCAGTTTCGGAACGGGGGGGCAGTACTTC.